A single sample gave rise to the 14 T cell receptor beta chains below, sequenced in a study of blood T cell repertoires in COVID-19. The assay was immunoSEQ multiplex PCR, and TCRdb's table has in-frame clones only and misses some. The profile shows some 89,000 clones, more than 65% of them singletons. Sequenced input: peripheral blood. The receptor set was obtained from a man in his 70s with acute or convalescent COVID-19.

The chain employs TRBV20-1 and TRBJ1-5; 7 bases are a match to TRBD1. This CDR3 is built from 15 residues. V gave up 5 bases and J gave up 5 bases; unmatched junction bases: 12. Germline V gene data show CDR1 as DFQATT and CDR2 as SNEGSKA (reference sequence). CDR3 sequence: CSAGGTASKYQPQHF. CDR3 coding DNA: TGCAGTGCTGGTGGGACAGCCAGTAAGTATCAGCCCCAGCATTTT.

The rearrangement joins TRBV19 to TRBJ2-5, with a weak D call TRBD1 (5 bases). The V gene's germline CDR1 is LNHDA and CDR2 SQIVND (reference sequence). This CDR3 has 15 residues. With 5 bases removed from V and 4 bases from J, the gap between germline ends came to 17 bases. CDR3 in amino acids: CASSLVGQIGETQYF. As DNA, the CDR3 is TGTGCCAGTAGTTTGGTGGGGCAAATTGGAGAGACCCAGTACTTC.

The chain recombines TRBV15 with TRBJ1-4, with TRBD1 as a possible D gene (5 bases). The CDR3 sequence is 16 residues long. V dropped 1 base and J dropped 7 bases, with 16 bases sitting between them. The germline V gene has CDR1 LNHNV and CDR2 YYDKDF (reference sequence). CDR3 loop: CATSRGGTAAIEKLFF. CDR3 bases: TGTGCCACCAGCAGAGGCGGGACCGCAGCCATTGAAAAACTGTTTTTT.

In DNA, the CDR3 is TGCGCCAGCAGCCGCGGACAGGGGTCGGGCAATCAGCCCCAGCATTTT. Translating it yields CASSRGQGSGNQPQHF. The gene calls are TRBV4-1 and TRBJ1-5; 9 bases map to TRBD1. In germline, CDR1 is MGHRA, CDR2 YSYEKL. V trimming: 4 bases; J trimming: 2 bases; junction bases outside the gene matches: 6. This CDR3 is built from 16 residues.

The chain has TRBV5-4 and TRBJ2-2; TRBD1 matches 8 bases. The CDR3 runs to 15 residues. In germline, CDR1 is SGHNT, CDR2 YYREEE (reference sequence). V lost 4 bases, J lost 4 bases, and 6 bases stayed unmatched. The CDR3 nucleotides are TGTGCCAGCAGCCCCCGGACAGGGTTCACCGGGGAGCTGTTTTTT. The encoded protein is CASSPRTGFTGELFF.

The rearrangement joins TRBV7-2 to TRBJ2-6; D gene unclear. The CDR3 consists of 15 residues. From germline, CDR1 is SGHTA and CDR2 FQGNSA. Trimming shortened V by 5 bases and J by 3 bases, and 11 bases separated the two germline ends. The DNA for the CDR3 is TGTGCCAGCAGCCCGAGGTCGAGTGGGGCCAACGTCCTGACTTTC. It encodes CASSPRSSGANVLTF. Using reference TRBV7-2 and TRBJ2-6 for the parts outside the CDR3, the full variable domain is GAGVSQSPSNKVTEKGKDVELRCDPISGHTALYWYRQSLGQGLEFLIYFQGNSAPDKSGLPSDRFSAERTGGSVSTLTIQRTQQEDSAVYLCASSPRSSGANVLTFGAGSRLTVL.

This chain joins TRBV6-5 and TRBJ2-2; D is perhaps TRBD1 (5 bases). Deletions cut 5 bases from V and 0 bases from J, with 10 bases between. CDR3 length: 15 residues. Germline V gives CDR1 MNHEY, CDR2 SVGAGI. The CDR3: CASSQGITNTGELFF. The CDR3 nucleotides are TGTGCCAGCAGTCAGGGCATCACGAACACCGGGGAGCTGTTTTTT.

The CDR3 coding sequence is TGTGCCAGCAGCCAGGCTCCCTCTGGAAACACCATATATTTT. It specifies CASSQAPSGNTIYF. The chain has TRBV4-2 and TRBJ1-3; D unclear. V shed 3 bases and J shed 0 bases, with 6 bases lying between them. CDR1 is LGHNA, CDR2 YNFKEQ, per germline. This CDR3 spans 14 amino acids.

This chain connects TRBV18 to TRBJ2-7; a possible D gene is TRBD1 (5 bases). Germline V gives CDR1 KGHSH, CDR2 LQKENI. V shed 3 bases and J shed 2 bases, with 11 bases lying between them. The length of the CDR3 is 14 residues. CDR3 protein: CASSPLQGPYEQYF. DNA for the CDR3: TGTGCCAGCTCACCCCTCCAGGGCCCCTACGAGCAGTACTTC.

The chain joins TRBV28 to TRBJ1-1, with D possibly being TRBD1 (6 bases). Germline-derived CDR1 and CDR2 are MDHEN and SYDVKM. The CDR3 is 15 amino acids. V gave up 4 bases and J gave up 4 bases, with 16 bases separating them. CDR3 region: CASSSGQLGATEAFF. The CDR3, as DNA: TGTGCCAGCAGTTCGGGACAATTGGGTGCCACTGAAGCTTTCTTT.

This chain joins TRBV5-1 and TRBJ2-2, with D possibly TRBD2 on 7 matching bases. There are 15 residues in the CDR3. Looked up from germline, CDR1 is SGHRS and CDR2 is YFSETQ. Between the trimmed V and J ends, which lost 0 bases and 6 bases, there was a span of 12 bases. The CDR3 loop reads CASSLVGGAAGELFF. The CDR3 nucleotides are TGCGCCAGCAGCTTGGTAGGGGGGGCCGCCGGGGAGCTGTTTTTT.

The gene calls are TRBV6-5 and TRBJ1-2, with 7 bases fitting TRBD1. Unmatched junction bases numbered 5, after V lost 5 bases and J lost 5 bases. CDR3 size: 13 residues. Germline lookup yields CDR1 MNHEY and CDR2 SVGAGI. The DNA of the CDR3 is TGTGCCAGCAGTCCGACAGGGATGTATGGCTACACCTTC. Translated, it gives CASSPTGMYGYTF.

The chain has TRBV27 and TRBJ1-5; maybe TRBD1 (6 bases). Per the germline V gene, CDR1 is MNHEY and CDR2 is SMNVEV (reference sequence). V was clipped by 6 bases and J by 6 bases, with 15 bases between them. The CDR3 extends over 14 amino acids. The CDR3 spells CASRPRGAFQPQHF. CDR3 DNA: TGTGCCAGCAGGCCCCGGGGGGCATTTCAGCCCCAGCATTTT.

This chain joins TRBV2 and TRBJ2-4; no definite D call. The germline V gene has CDR1 SNHLY and CDR2 FYNNEI. The CDR3 is made up of 15 amino acids. Between the trimmed V and J ends, which lost 1 base and 0 bases, there was a span of 7 bases. For the CDR3, the DNA is TGTGCCAGCAGTGAAGGGCGGCCAGCCAAAAACATTCAGTACTTC. Amino acid sequence: CASSEGRPAKNIQYF.